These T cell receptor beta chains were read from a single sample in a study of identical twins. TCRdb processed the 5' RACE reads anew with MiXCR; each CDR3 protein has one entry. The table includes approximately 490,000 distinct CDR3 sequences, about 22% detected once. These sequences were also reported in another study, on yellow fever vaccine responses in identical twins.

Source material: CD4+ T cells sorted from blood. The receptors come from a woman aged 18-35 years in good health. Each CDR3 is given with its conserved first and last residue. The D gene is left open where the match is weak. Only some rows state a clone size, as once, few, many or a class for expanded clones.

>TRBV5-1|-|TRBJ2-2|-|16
CASSRWTVSNTGELFF
TGCGCCAGCAGCCGTTGGACAGTATCGAACACCGGGGAGCTGTTTTTT
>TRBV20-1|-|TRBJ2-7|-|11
CSASTIGEQYF
TGCAGTGCTAGCACAATAGGGGAGCAGTACTTC
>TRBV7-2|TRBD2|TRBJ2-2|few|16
CASSFRTSGSSGELFF
TGTGCCAGCAGCTTCCGGACTAGCGGGAGCTCGGGGGAGCTGTTTTTT
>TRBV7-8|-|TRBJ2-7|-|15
CASSLKGDASYEQYF
TGTGCCAGCAGCTTAAAGGGAGATGCCTCCTACGAGCAGTACTTC
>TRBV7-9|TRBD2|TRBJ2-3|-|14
CASKPGLNTDTQYF
TGTGCCAGCAAGCCGGGACTAAACACAGATACGCAGTATTTT
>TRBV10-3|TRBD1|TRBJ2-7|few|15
CAISDGPGGSDEQYF
TGTGCCATCAGTGATGGGCCAGGGGGCTCGGACGAGCAGTACTTC
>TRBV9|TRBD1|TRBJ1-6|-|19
CASPTGTGDFGGYNSPLHF
TGTGCCAGCCCTACGGGGACAGGGGATTTCGGGGGGTATAATTCACCCCTCCACTTT
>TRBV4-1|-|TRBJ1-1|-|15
CASSPHKGRDTEAFF
TGCGCCAGCAGCCCCCATAAGGGGCGGGACACTGAAGCTTTCTTT
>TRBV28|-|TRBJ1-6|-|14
CASSASSRNSPLHF
TGTGCCAGCAGCGCCTCGAGCCGCAATTCACCCCTCCACTTT
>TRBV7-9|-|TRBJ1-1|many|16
CASSLKGTPMNTEAFF
TGTGCCAGCAGCTTAAAGGGGACACCAATGAACACTGAAGCTTTCTTT
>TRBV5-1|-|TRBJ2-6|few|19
CASSPQGAGLGYGANVLTF
TGCGCCAGCAGCCCCCAAGGTGCAGGGTTGGGATATGGGGCCAACGTCCTGACTTTC
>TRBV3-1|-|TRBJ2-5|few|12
CASSQIQGFEYF
TGTGCCAGCAGCCAAATACAGGGATTTGAGTACTTC
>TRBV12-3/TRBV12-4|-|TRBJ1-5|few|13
CASSGQPNQPQHF
TGTGCCAGCAGCGGACAGCCCAATCAGCCCCAGCATTTT
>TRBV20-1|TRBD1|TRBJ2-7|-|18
CSAQPPGGYGTGVHEQYF
TGCAGTGCTCAACCCCCCGGCGGGTACGGGACAGGGGTCCACGAGCAGTACTTC
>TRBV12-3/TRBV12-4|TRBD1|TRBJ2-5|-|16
CASSLGIYRGVETQYF
TGTGCCAGCAGTTTAGGGATTTACAGGGGAGTTGAGACCCAGTACTTC
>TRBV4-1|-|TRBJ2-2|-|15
CARSQPTGNTGELFF
TGCGCCAGATCTCAACCGACGGGGAACACCGGGGAGCTGTTTTTT
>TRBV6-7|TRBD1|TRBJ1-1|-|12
CASSYSTGRAFF
TGTGCCAGCAGTTACTCGACAGGGAGAGCTTTCTTT
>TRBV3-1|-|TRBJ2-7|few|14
CASSHSPVGYEQYF
TGTGCCAGCAGCCACTCCCCCGTTGGCTACGAGCAGTACTTC
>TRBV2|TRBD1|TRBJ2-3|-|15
CASSDRGSSTDTQYF
TGTGCCAGCAGCGACAGGGGATCCAGCACAGATACGCAGTATTTT
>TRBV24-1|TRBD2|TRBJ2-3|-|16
CATSDPGLAGTDTQYF
TGTGCCACCAGTGATCCCGGACTAGCGGGAACGGATACGCAGTATTTT
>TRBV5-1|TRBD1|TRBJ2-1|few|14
CASRTGQFDNEQFF
TGCGCCAGCAGGACGGGACAGTTCGACAATGAGCAGTTCTTC
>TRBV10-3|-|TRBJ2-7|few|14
CATRSAGSSYEQYF
TGTGCCACCAGGTCTGCGGGGAGCTCCTACGAGCAGTACTTC
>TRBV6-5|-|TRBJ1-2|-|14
CASSYLRRVDGYTF
TGTGCCAGCAGTTACCTACGCAGGGTCGATGGCTACACCTTC
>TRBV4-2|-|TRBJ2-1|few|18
CASSQDGAAVSSYNEQFF
TGTGCCAGCAGCCAAGACGGGGCAGCTGTGAGCTCCTACAATGAGCAGTTCTTC